This T cell receptor beta chain was observed in a study of T cells in Graves' hyperthyroidism and ophthalmopathy. Study at large: Peripheral blood samples were taken at initial diagnosis, prior to any treatment.

This clonotype has ten or more counts. What it recognizes is unknown. Germline CDR1 reads SGHRS; CDR2 reads YFSETQ. The length of the CDR3 is 15 residues. The ends lost 5 bases at V and 7 bases at J; junction bases unmatched: 6. Findings and caveats of the study: Within blood appeared most thyroid clonotypes that had expanded above 0.001.

TCR beta CDR3 regions were amplified from RNA transcripts. The HTBI primer set was used in a first-round RT-PCR of the TCR CDR3. TCRdb processed the multiplex PCR reads anew with MiXCR; each CDR3 protein has one entry. This sample has about 640,000 distinct CDR3 sequences, with about 15% found just once. V usage is TRBV5-1 and J usage is TRBJ2-2; 12 positions agree with TRBD2. The sample consisted of blood. The receptor's source is a woman aged 45-65 years with Graves' ophthalmopathy. In DNA form, the CDR3 reads TGCGCCAGCAGTTCGCGACTAGCGGGAGACGGGGAGCTGTTTTTT. Residues: CASSSRLAGDGELFF.